The 22 T cell receptor beta chains presented below share a single source sample, sequenced in a study of blood T cell repertoires in COVID-19. Assay used: immunoSEQ multiplex PCR; TCRdb lists only in-frame clones, some missing. Of over 200,000 clones listed, roughly 78% are singletons. The source material was peripheral blood. These receptors came from a woman aged 35 to 49 with acute or convalescent COVID-19.

V is TRBV7-9 and J is TRBJ2-3; 9 nucleotides line up with TRBD2. The germline CDR1 and CDR2 sequences are SEHNR and FQNEAQ (reference sequence). Trimming at V came to 1 base and at J to 1 base, leaving 3 bases not matched to a gene. The length of the CDR3 is 16 residues. The CDR3 DNA follows: TGTGCCAGCAGCTTAGTTAGGACTAGCGGCACAGATACGCAGTATTTT. Protein: CASSLVRTSGTDTQYF.

Here the CDR3 DNA reads TGTGCCAGCAGCTTACGGGGGGAGGGCTACGAGCAGTACTTC. Its translation: CASSLRGEGYEQYF. This chain links TRBV13 with TRBJ2-7; 7 nucleotides align to TRBD2. Germline V lookup: CDR1 PRHDT, CDR2 FYEKMQ (reference sequence). V trimming: 2 bases; J trimming: 3 bases; junction bases outside the gene matches: 4. The CDR3 has 14 residues.

The V gene is TRBV5-1, the J gene TRBJ2-7, with 7 bases lining up with TRBD1. Germline-derived CDR1 and CDR2 are SGHRS and YFSETQ. J gave up 4 bases and V 2 bases, and 6 bases lay outside the gene matches. The length of the CDR3 is 14 residues. The CDR3 coding sequence is TGCGCCAGCAGCTTATATACAGGGGCTTACGAGCAGTACTTC. Amino acid sequence: CASSLYTGAYEQYF. The full variable domain, with the rest looked up from reference TRBV5-1 and TRBJ2-7, is KAGVTQTPRYLIKTRGQQVTLSCSPISGHRSVSWYQQTPGQGLQFLFEYFSETQRNKGNFPGRFSGRQFSNSRSEMNVSTLELGDSALYLCASSLYTGAYEQYFGPGTRLTVT.

The chain uses TRBV10-1 and TRBJ2-3; 8 positions agree with TRBD2. Germline lookup yields CDR1 WNHNN and CDR2 SYGVQD (reference sequence). The junction had 13 bases not matched to a gene; V was cut back by 0 bases and J by 2 bases. The CDR3 has 19 residues. The CDR3 is CASSESKGLAGRATDTQYF. CDR3 nucleotide sequence: TGCGCCAGCAGTGAGTCGAAGGGGTTAGCGGGGAGGGCCACAGATACGCAGTATTTT.

The rearrangement joins TRBV5-1 to TRBJ2-5; TRBD2 might be the D (5 bases). This CDR3 is built from 16 residues. V was pared by 0 bases and J by 1 base, with 13 bases between. Germline V CDR1 and CDR2: SGHRS, YFSETQ. The CDR3 bases are TGCGCCAGCAGCTTGGGGGGAGCTTTCAGCCAAGAGACCCAGTACTTC. Its translation: CASSLGGAFSQETQYF.

CDR3 bases: TGTGCCAGTAGTATCCCCCACACAGGGTATGGCTCCTACAATGAGCAGTTCTTC. It is translated as CASSIPHTGYGSYNEQFF. The chain combines TRBV19 with TRBJ2-1, with a possible D match to TRBD1 (6 bases). Looked up from germline, CDR1 is LNHDA and CDR2 is SQIVND (reference sequence). The CDR3 sequence is 18 residues long. The V and J ends lost 3 bases and 0 bases respectively, with 18 bases between them.

The chain combines TRBV27 with TRBJ2-1; D might be TRBD2 (5 bases). Trimming cost V 3 bases and J 0 bases, with 21 bases left between them. This CDR3 contains 19 residues. Germline assignment: CDR1 MNHEY and CDR2 SMNVEV (reference sequence). CDR3 region: CASSFPGLGIMGSYNEQFF. The CDR3 nucleotides are TGTGCCAGCAGTTTCCCTGGACTGGGAATTATGGGCTCCTACAATGAGCAGTTCTTC.

The chain joins TRBV5-1 to TRBJ2-3, with D possibly being TRBD1 or TRBD2 (6 bases each). V was cut by 4 bases and J by 2 bases, with 14 bases left in between. The CDR3 runs to 15 residues. Germline values: CDR1 SGHRS, CDR2 YFSETQ. The CDR3 sequence: CASSLGGGYTDTQYF. The CDR3 DNA follows: TGCGCCAGCAGCCTGGGGGGCGGATACACAGATACGCAGTATTTT.

The chain carries TRBV27 and TRBJ2-1, with TRBD1 identical over 8 bases. The CDR3 is 15 amino acids. Germline loops: CDR1 MNHEY, CDR2 SMNVEV (reference sequence). Germline trimming cut 4 bases from V and 4 bases from J; bases unmatched to any gene: 6. The CDR3 coding sequence is TGTGCCAGCAGTTCCCGACAGGGGAGGTACAATGAGCAGTTCTTC. Translated, it gives CASSSRQGRYNEQFF.

This rearrangement joins TRBV4-1 to TRBJ1-4; TRBD1 matches at 8 bases. V lost 0 bases, J lost 8 bases, and 5 bases stayed unmatched. The germline V gene encodes CDR1 MGHRA and CDR2 YSYEKL. This CDR3 has 15 residues. The CDR3 DNA sequence: TGCGCCAGCAGCCAAGATCAGGGGGCTGGGGAAAAACTGTTTTTT. Its translation: CASSQDQGAGEKLFF.

The chain is built from TRBV10-3 and TRBJ2-1; no definite D call. Trimming stripped 0 bases from V and 6 bases from J, with 9 bases between. CDR1 and CDR2 from the germline V gene are ENHRY and SYGVKD. CDR3 length: 14 amino acids. The DNA for the CDR3 is TGTGCCATCAGTGAGTCGCGCGAAACCAATGAGCAGTTCTTC. Protein sequence: CAISESRETNEQFF.

V gene TRBV3-1 (or the pseudogene TRBV3-2) combines with J gene TRBJ2-5; 10 nucleotides agree with TRBD1. CDR3 length: 15 residues. Germline V CDR1 and CDR2: LGHDT, YNNKEL (reference sequence). Unmatched junction bases numbered 7, after V lost 4 bases and J lost 5 bases. The CDR3 protein is CASSLTGTGDETQYF. For the CDR3, the DNA is TGTGCCAGCAGCCTAACCGGGACAGGGGACGAGACCCAGTACTTC.

The V call is TRBV6-6, the J call TRBJ2-5, with a possible D match to TRBD1 (5 bases). Germline CDR1 reads MNHNY; CDR2 reads SVGAGI (reference sequence). The CDR3 contains 16 residues. V lost 7 bases, J lost 3 bases, and 21 bases lay in between. CDR3 sequence (DNA): TGTGCCAGCATACAGACCCCACCAGGGCTTAAAGAGACCCAGTACTTC. This sequence encodes CASIQTPPGLKETQYF.

This chain links TRBV30 with TRBJ1-2; 7 bases align to TRBD1. The junction had 11 bases not matched to a gene; V was cut back by 0 bases and J by 13 bases. The CDR3 sequence is 13 residues long. Looked up from germline, CDR1 is GTSNPN and CDR2 is SVGIG (reference sequence). As DNA, the CDR3 is TGTGCCTGGAGTGTACGTGGGACAGTTAGGTTCACCTTC. It specifies CAWSVRGTVRFTF.

The chain is built from TRBV5-6 and TRBJ1-1, with TRBD1 as a possible D gene (6 bases). The CDR3 contains 14 residues. The germline CDR1 and CDR2 sequences are SGHDT and YYEEEE. Trimming removed 2 bases from V and 3 bases from J, with 11 bases in between. CDR3 amino acids: CASSFGGGDTEAFF. CDR3 bases: TGTGCCAGCAGCTTTGGGGGCGGAGACACTGAAGCTTTCTTT.

This clone was picked up one time. Here the CDR3 DNA reads TGTGCCAGCAGCCATCTGACAGGGAGGACTGAAGCTTTCTTT. Translated: CASSHLTGRTEAFF. J is TRBJ1-1 and V is TRBV3-1 (or the pseudogene TRBV3-2), with TRBD1 matching 7 bases. This CDR3 region has 14 residues. The J segment lost 5 bases and the V segment lost 3 bases, leaving 6 bases of the junction unmatched. Germline loops: CDR1 LGHDT, CDR2 YNNKEL (reference sequence).

The chain recombines TRBV10-3 with TRBJ2-3; D gene ambiguous. The CDR3 sequence is 13 residues long. Trimming shortened V by 10 bases and J by 1 base, and 12 bases separated the two germline ends. Germline CDR1 ENHRY, CDR2 SYGVKD. CDR3 DNA: TGTGCCACCACCCCCGTAGGCACAGATACGCAGTATTTT. This codes for CATTPVGTDTQYF.

The rearrangement joins TRBV7-2 to TRBJ1-3, with no clear D. Per the germline V gene, CDR1 is SGHTA and CDR2 is FQGNSA. This CDR3 is 16 amino acids long. The V end lost 1 base, the J end lost 0 bases, and 10 bases lay between the germline ends. CDR3 amino acids: CASSLVPVSSGNTIYF. CDR3 DNA: TGTGCCAGCAGCTTAGTACCGGTGAGCTCTGGAAACACCATATATTTT.

J is TRBJ2-4 and V is TRBV5-1, with 16 bases matching TRBD2. CDR1 and CDR2 from the germline V gene are SGHRS and YFSETQ. The CDR3 loop spans 19 amino acids. V was clipped by 2 bases and J by 1 base; unmatched bases: 6. CDR3 nucleotide sequence: TGCGCCAGCAGCTTTGCCGGGACTAGCGGGGGGGCCGCCAAAAACATTCAGTACTTC. Translating it yields CASSFAGTSGGAAKNIQYF. The full variable domain, its missing parts supplied by reference TRBV5-1 and TRBJ2-4, is KAGVTQTPRYLIKTRGQQVTLSCSPISGHRSVSWYQQTPGQGLQFLFEYFSETQRNKGNFPGRFSGRQFSNSRSEMNVSTLELGDSALYLCASSFAGTSGGAAKNIQYFGAGTRLSVL.

The chain combines TRBV27 with TRBJ2-7, with D hard to call. The CDR3 consists of 15 residues. V shed 6 bases and J shed 0 bases, with 15 bases lying between them. Germline V gene sequence: CDR1 MNHEY, CDR2 SMNVEV (reference sequence). For the CDR3, the DNA is TGTGCCAGCAGGTCACCGGGTAGGAGCTCCTACGAGCAGTACTTC. Protein sequence: CASRSPGRSSYEQYF.

The chain is built from TRBV18 and TRBJ2-7, with D possibly matching TRBD1 (5 bases). V was pared by 0 bases and J by 0 bases, with 9 bases between. CDR3 size: 15 residues. Germline V lookup: CDR1 KGHSH, CDR2 LQKENI. In nucleotides, the CDR3 is TGTGCCAGCTCACCACCGGGGCTGGTCTCCTACGAGCAGTACTTC. Protein: CASSPPGLVSYEQYF.

The V and J genes are TRBV10-3 and TRBJ2-2; 8 nucleotides agree with TRBD2. With 2 bases clipped from V and 0 bases from J, the junction kept 2 bases outside the gene matches. In germline, CDR1 is ENHRY, CDR2 SYGVKD. The CDR3 has 16 amino acids. The CDR3 coding sequence is TGTGCCATCAGTGAGGGCGGGGGGTCGAACACCGGGGAGCTGTTTTTT. Protein: CAISEGGGSNTGELFF.